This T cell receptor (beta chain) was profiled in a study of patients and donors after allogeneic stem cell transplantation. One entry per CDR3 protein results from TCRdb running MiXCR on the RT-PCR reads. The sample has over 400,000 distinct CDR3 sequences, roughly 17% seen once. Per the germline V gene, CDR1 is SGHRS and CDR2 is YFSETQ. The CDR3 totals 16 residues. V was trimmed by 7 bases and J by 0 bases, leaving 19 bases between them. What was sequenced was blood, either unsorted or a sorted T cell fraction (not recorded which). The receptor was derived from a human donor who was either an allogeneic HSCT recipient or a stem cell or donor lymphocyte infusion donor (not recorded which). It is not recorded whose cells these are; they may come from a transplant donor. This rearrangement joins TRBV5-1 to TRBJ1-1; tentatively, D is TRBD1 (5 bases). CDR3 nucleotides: TGCGCCAGCGGGGACGGAGGAACGATTATGAACACTGAAGCTTTCTTT. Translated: CASGDGGTIMNTEAFF. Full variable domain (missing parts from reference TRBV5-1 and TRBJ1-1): KAGVTQTPRYLIKTRGQQVTLSCSPISGHRSVSWYQQTPGQGLQFLFEYFSETQRNKGNFPGRFSGRQFSNSRSEMNVSTLELGDSALYLCASGDGGTIMNTEAFFGQGTRLTVV.